Shown below are 4 T cell receptor beta chains from a single sample sequenced in a study of shared clonotypes between healthy human individuals. The protocol was immunoSEQ multiplex PCR, while the TCRdb copy is restricted to in-frame clones and leaves out a portion. The repertoire holds approximately 2.5 million clones, with 93% as singletons. The sequenced sample consisted of naive CD4+ T cells from PBMCs. Subset meaning: CD45RA+ positively selected. The receptors here all came from a man aged 18 to 35 in good health. Some clones in this sample may be carry-over from other donors' samples.

The gene calls are TRBV5-4 and TRBJ2-1; the match to TRBD1 covers 9 bases. V lost 4 bases, J lost 15 bases, and 14 bases stayed unmatched. This CDR3 region has 14 residues. Germline-derived CDR1 and CDR2 are SGHNT and YYREEE (reference sequence). CDR3 region: CASSREQGAPSLFF. DNA for the CDR3: TGTGCCAGCAGCCGGGAACAGGGGGCCCCCTCCCTGTTCTTC.

The chain joins TRBV5-4 to TRBJ2-5; D is perhaps TRBD2 (5 bases). Near its end, the DNA agrees better with TRBJ2-7, so the J call may be wrong. This CDR3 region has 14 residues. The V gene's germline CDR1 is SGHNT and CDR2 YYREEE (reference sequence). The CDR3 region has the DNA TGTGCCAGCAGCTTGGATCGAAAGGAGGACGAGCAGTACTTC. This encodes CASSLDRKEDEQYF.

The sample holds one count of this clone. The chain has TRBV5-1 and TRBJ2-7; no definite D call. Germline V lookup: CDR1 SGHRS, CDR2 YFSETQ. This CDR3 region has 14 residues. V was shortened by 0 bases and J by 2 bases, with 9 bases between the two germline ends. CDR3 amino acids: CASSLVSPPYEQYF. As DNA, the CDR3 is TGCGCCAGCAGCTTGGTGAGCCCCCCCTACGAGCAGTACTTC. Looking up the rest from reference TRBV5-1 and TRBJ2-7 gives the full variable domain: KAGVTQTPRYLIKTRGQQVTLSCSPISGHRSVSWYQQTPGQGLQFLFEYFSETQRNKGNFPGRFSGRQFSNSRSEMNVSTLELGDSALYLCASSLVSPPYEQYFGPGTRLTVT.

The rearrangement joins TRBV7-2 to TRBJ1-1, with D unclear. The CDR3 consists of 16 residues. The V gene lost 1 base and the J gene lost 4 bases, with 16 bases spanning the gap. Germline values: CDR1 SGHTA, CDR2 FQGNSA. This chain's CDR3 is CASSLVGQPPRTEAFF. As DNA, the CDR3 is TGTGCCAGCAGCTTAGTAGGGCAGCCCCCTCGCACTGAAGCTTTCTTT.